This TCR beta chain was identified during a study of blood T cells in healthy people across ages. Study-level findings and limits: Strongly correlated with naive T cell percentage was TCR beta diversity. Diversity of TCR beta per million T cells declined in a roughly linear way with age.

This clonotype was detected only a few times. Its antigen is unidentified. Germline CDR1 and CDR2: MNHEY and SVGAGI. This CDR3 is built from 14 residues. Trimming removed 1 base from V and 4 bases from J, with 9 bases in between. A second about 6 to 11 cycle PCR used barcoded and J-beta primers. Paired-end reads containing CDR3 totaled no fewer than 2.5 million for each sample. TCRdb processed the 5' RACE reads anew with MiXCR; each CDR3 protein has one entry. The table shows about 1.6 million distinct CDR3 sequences, with roughly 32% occurring only once. What was sequenced was blood. This TCR derives from a young woman in good health. The chain has TRBV6-5 and TRBJ2-3; tentative D call: TRBD2 (5 bases). CDR3 nucleotides: TGTGCCAGCAGTTACTTTCGGGGATCAGATACGCAGTATTTT. Protein: CASSYFRGSDTQYF.